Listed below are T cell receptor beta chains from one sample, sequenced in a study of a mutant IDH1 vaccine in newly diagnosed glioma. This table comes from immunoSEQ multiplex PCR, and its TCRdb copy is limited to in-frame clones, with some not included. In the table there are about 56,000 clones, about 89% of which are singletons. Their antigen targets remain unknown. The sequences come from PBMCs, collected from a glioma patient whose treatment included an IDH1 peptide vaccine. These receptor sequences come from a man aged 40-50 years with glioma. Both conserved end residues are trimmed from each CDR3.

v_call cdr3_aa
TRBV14 ASSKDGSWADTQY
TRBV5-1 ASSFRSAGNEQF
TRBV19 ASAPSAGGLTEAF
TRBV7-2 ASSFGGSYEQY
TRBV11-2 ASSPLGTSVAYEQY
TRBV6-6 ATGVPSSWVSDTQY
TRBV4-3 ASSQEWAAGTLRNYGYT
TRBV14 ASSHPSGNYEQY
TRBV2 ASSEWNEQF
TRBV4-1 ASSQVRGTGELF
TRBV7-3 AHKGTGEGETQY
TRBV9 ASSVGGGLAVNEQF
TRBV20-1 SADYNEQF
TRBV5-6 ASSLLDRGHEQY
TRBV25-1 ASGHYEQY
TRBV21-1 ASSTTAGTRPAEQY
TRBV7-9 ASSLVILGGPSSYEQY
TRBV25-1 ASSPRLSTDTQY
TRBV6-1 ASTRDRVSTEAF
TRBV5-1 ASSLARNEQF
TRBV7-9 ASSPDRGSRYT
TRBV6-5 ASSYSSGGYEQY
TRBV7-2 ASSLFNNEQF
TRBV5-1 ASSLVGTSGANVLT
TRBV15 ATSPRTSGRETQY